Sequencing of this T cell receptor beta chain was carried out in a study of T cell changes during pregnancy in multiple sclerosis. Data came from immunoSEQ multiplex PCR; TCRdb stores just in-frame clones and leaves some out. The data hold tens of thousands of clones, with approximately 91% observed a single time. The CDR3 runs 15 residues. The trim removed 4 bases at V and 2 bases at J, leaving 2 bases unmatched. The V gene's germline CDR1 is MNHNY and CDR2 SVGAGI (reference sequence). This TCR came from a female donor with multiple sclerosis, enrolled in a pregnancy study. Specimen: CD8+ T cells from peripheral blood mononuclear cells, collected in the third trimester of pregnancy. This rearrangement joins TRBV6-6 to TRBJ2-7; TRBD2 matches at 13 bases. The chain's CDR3 is CASSLGLAGAYEQYF. CDR3 sequence (DNA): TGTGCCAGCAGTTTAGGACTAGCGGGAGCCTACGAGCAGTACTTC.